This T cell receptor (beta chain) was captured by sequencing in a study of radiation and T cells in renal cell carcinoma (dated by TCRdb to the early 2020s). In the study overall: Samples were obtained from a clinical trial, in which 15 Gy stereotactic body radiation therapy was delivered to primary renal cell carcinomas and nephrectomy was performed 4 weeks later. In total, fewer than 55 samples underwent TCR beta sequencing: around 25 tumors plus 27 peripheral blood samples. In the 40 to 60 samples combined, about 4 million unique CDR3 nucleotide sequences were found, encoding some 2,500,000 unique CDR3 amino acid sequences. Points the paper makes about the study in general: Because the trial had a single-armed design, the trial could not examine how radiation dose or scheduling affected the TCR repertoire. Tracking of blood repertoire dynamics stopped at approximately four weeks after treatment, with no follow-up past that point. Because pretreatment tumor biopsies were not available, the baseline intratumoral presence of clonotypes could not be determined. An increase in top tumor clonotypes in blood was observed from baseline to 2 weeks post-radiation, followed by contraction by 4 weeks, which was taken to suggest transient expansion of tumor-resident clones.

The immunoSEQ kit was used, according to the manufacturer's recommendations, to generate TCR beta libraries from genomic DNA. Library preparation used a first multiplex PCR with proprietary primers, then a second PCR adding unique barcodes, with bead cleanups after each round. Each sample batch included a kit-provided positive control reaction and a negative control reaction. The final libraries underwent checking on an Agilent 4200 TapeStation D1000 ScreenTape, volumetric pooling, and quantification by qPCR. Sequencing ran on an Illumina NextSeq500 with a MidOutput 150-cycle cartridge, using 156 Read1 and 15 Index1 cycles with kit custom primers. The pooled library was loaded at approximately 0.95 pM with 20% PhiX control spiked in. The study's own analysis went as follows. Vendor-processed data were analyzed in R, with a clonotype defined as all T cells sharing the same CDR3 nucleotide sequence. In the clone abundance analyses, frequencies in each sample were normalized to that sample's 10,000 most abundant clones. Before analysis, public T cell clones were removed, and these numbered fewer than five per sample on average. An abundance difference of at least 32-fold between compartments was the criterion for calling clonotypes tumor-enriched or baseline blood-enriched. A beta-binomial differential abundance model was applied to find clonotypes that expanded or contracted between blood time points. The Baroni-Urbani and Buser coefficient was used to measure tumor-blood repertoire similarity, and groups were compared with two-tailed Wilcoxon tests in R. This immuneACCESS table, as held by TCRdb, lists in-frame sequences with V and J called but not all clones. Of the missing ones, under half trace to an unresolved V gene in checked studies; the others have no known cause. The V and J calls and clone size come from that table; D and trimming were worked out from the DNA. The sample data list roughly 75,000 clones, and roughly 80% of these were observed just once. The ten largest clones represent approximately 6.4% of the sample.

The germline V gene (reference sequence) specifies SGHNT as CDR1 and YYREEE as CDR2. Germline trimming amounts to 4 bases on V and 4 bases on J, with 4 as the count of junction bases outside the gene matches. The CDR3 contains 14 residues, cysteine and phenylalanine counted. The DNA shown is the 42-base CDR3, in frame from base 1. As for this clone: The specificity of this receptor is unknown. No base qualities exist here, and no much larger clone lies one base off it.

The time point label of this sample denotes: blood 2 weeks post-SBRT. According to the study, the label for this sample's treatment or condition signals: 15 Gy SBRT to primary tumor, nephrectomy 4 weeks later. To track tumor-enriched clonotypes, serial peripheral blood was sampled from radiation-treated patients at baseline and at 2 weeks and 4 weeks after SBRT. Every patient's renal cell carcinoma showed clear cell pathology. The QIAamp DNA Blood Mini Kit (Qiagen) was used to prepare genomic DNA for TCR sequencing. Samples were included in the analyses only if all quality control checks were passed.

This sequence originates from a man aged 55-75 years with renal cell carcinoma. The sequenced sample was blood, obtained from a patient whose treatment included radiotherapy and nephrectomy. This chain is built from TRBV5-4 and TRBJ2-7; 11 central bases correspond to TRBD1. The CDR3 region has the sequence CASSPGTGGYEQYF. The base sequence is TGTGCCAGCAGCCCCGGGACAGGGGGGTACGAGCAGTACTTC. Here the CDR3 is joined to the reference TRBV5-4 and TRBJ2-7 genes, and the full variable domain is: ETGVTQSPTHLIKTRGQQVTLRCSSQSGHNTVSWYQQALGQGPQFIFQYYREEENGRGNFPPRFSGLQFPNYSSELNVNALELDDSALYLCASSPGTGGYEQYFGPGTRLTVT.